This T cell receptor beta chain is from a study of T-cell memory formation after mild COVID-19. Study-wide background: Clustering of TCRs was largely donor specific. General study results and limits: The study found contracting CD4+ clones mainly in CM and EM and contracting CD8+ clones in EMRA. CD4/CD8 balance characterized clones contracting day 15 to 85, and CD4+ skew characterized later expanders.

This clonotype showed up many times. The antigen is undetermined. TCRdb re-called the 5' RACE reads with MiXCR, one entry per CDR3 protein. The table records about 430,000 distinct CDR3 sequences, roughly 26% of them present only once. The TCR originated in an adult woman who had mild COVID-19 (a few samples of this study predate the infection). Cell type and time point are not known. Specimen: PBMCs or a T cell subset sorted from them (not recorded which).

Here the CDR3 DNA reads TGCAGCGTGACCAGAGGCTATGGCTACACCTTC. Protein sequence: CSVTRGYGYTF. This chain uses TRBV29-1 with TRBJ1-2, with no clear D. There are 11 residues in the CDR3. Trimming took 6 bases from V and 4 from J, leaving 9 bases between them. CDR1 and CDR2 (germline): SQVTM, ANQGSEA. Filled out from reference TRBV29-1 and TRBJ1-2, the complete variable domain reads SAVISQKPSRDICQRGTSLTIQCQVDSQVTMMFWYRQQPGQSLTLIATANQGSEATYESGFVIDKFPISRPNLTFSTLTVSNMSPEDSSIYLCSVTRGYGYTFGSGTRLTVV.